The 32 T cell receptor beta chains below come from one sample, sequenced in a study of human T cells and chemical hapten exposure (dated by TCRdb to the early 2020s). The library was made by RACE. Sequencing was carried out with a NextSeq 500. In-frame beta chains were kept once TCRdb had trimmed the public reads at Q25 with fastp and called clones with MiXCR. All rows with the same CDR3 protein become a single entry with the most common DNA and genes. The sample records roughly 50,000 distinct CDR3 sequences, approximately 9.9% of which are singletons. The ten biggest clones cover roughly 17% of the sample. The sample's time point label is to be understood as: patch test 3, about 24 weeks after DPC sensitization. Per the publication, the treatment or condition label means: therapeutic diphenylcyclopropenone sensitization with weekly scalp DPC. Here the sequenced sample was whole blood, taken in connection with sensitization to the hapten diphenylcyclopropenone (DPC). These receptors all stem from a woman aged 40 to 50 with alopecia areata. Some clones in this sample may be carry-over from other donors' samples.

This clonotype was picked up a small number of times. The rearrangement links TRBV3-1 to TRBJ1-2; TRBD1 matches 9 bases. Germline values: CDR1 LGHDT, CDR2 YNNKEL (reference sequence). V lost 0 bases to trimming and J lost 6 bases; unmatched junction nucleotides: 2. The CDR3 runs 14 residues. CDR3 in DNA: TGTGCCAGCAGCCAAGAATACAGGGGGCATGGCTACACCTTC. It yields the protein CASSQEYRGHGYTF.

This clonotype showed up many times. V gene TRBV3-1 combines with J gene TRBJ2-4; tentatively, D is TRBD2 (5 bases). V gave up 2 bases and J gave up 0 bases, with 8 bases separating them. Germline CDR1 reads LGHDT; CDR2 reads YNNKEL (reference sequence). The CDR3 is made up of 15 amino acids. The CDR3 loop is CASSQSGLAKNIQYF. CDR3 nucleotides: TGTGCCAGCAGCCAAAGCGGCCTAGCCAAAAACATTCAGTACTTC. The full variable domain, in which reference TRBV3-1 and TRBJ2-4 provide the parts outside the CDR3, is DTAVSQTPKYLVTQMGNDKSIKCEQNLGHDTMYWYKQDSKKFLKIMFSYNNKELIINETVPNRFSPKSPDKAHLNLHINSLELGDSAVYFCASSQSGLAKNIQYFGAGTRLSVL.

This clonotype was seen many times. In nucleotides, the CDR3 is TGCAGTGCTAGAAGGAGTCTAGCTAGCGCCGGGGAGCTGTTTTTT. It yields the protein CSARRSLASAGELFF. This sequence joins TRBV20-1 and TRBJ2-2, with a weak D call TRBD2 (6 bases). The CDR3 has 15 amino acids. In germline, CDR1 is DFQATT, CDR2 SNEGSKA (reference sequence). V was pared by 2 bases and J by 6 bases, with 16 bases between.

V and J are TRBV7-3 and TRBJ1-1; 7 nucleotides agree with TRBD1. The CDR3 is 16 amino acids. The trim removed 5 bases at V and 1 base at J, leaving 10 bases unmatched. CDR1 SGHTA and CDR2 FQGTGA come from the germline V gene. The DNA of the CDR3 is TGTGCCAGCAGCCGCGGGGACAGTCACCCGAACACTGAAGCTTTCTTT. As protein: CASSRGDSHPNTEAFF.

This clonotype was counted ten times or more. This CDR3 is CASSEETGEDTQYF. The CDR3 region has the DNA TGTGCCAGCAGCGAGGAAACAGGGGAAGATACGCAGTATTTT. The chain links TRBV21-1 to TRBJ2-3; TRBD1, the table's D call, was not compared with the DNA. TRBV21-1 is described as a pseudogene. The length of the CDR3 is 14 residues.

J is TRBJ1-4 and V is TRBV12-3 or TRBV12-4; TRBD1 agrees at 8 bases. The V gene end was trimmed by 5 bases and the J gene end by 5 bases; junction bases not matched to a gene: 4. The CDR3 sequence is 14 residues long. The CDR3 region has the DNA TGTGCCAGCAGTCGACAGGGGAACAATGAAAAACTGTTTTTT. Amino acid sequence: CASSRQGNNEKLFF.

The rearrangement links TRBV11-2 to TRBJ2-5; D may be TRBD1 or TRBD2 (5 bases each). Germline V gene data show CDR1 as SGHAT and CDR2 as FQNNGV. V was cut by 4 bases and J by 5 bases, with 14 bases left in between. The CDR3 is made up of 14 amino acids. The CDR3 spells CASSSGRHEETQYF. The DNA for the CDR3 is TGTGCCAGCAGCTCGGGACGCCACGAGGAGACCCAGTACTTC.

This clonotype was observed a handful of times. The chain employs TRBV5-6 and TRBJ2-6; a possible D gene is TRBD1 (6 bases). The germline CDR1 and CDR2 sequences are SGHDT and YYEEEE. This CDR3 has 19 amino acids. Trimming shortened V by 1 base and J by 0 bases, and 17 bases separated the two germline ends. This chain's CDR3 is CASSLSVGQSYSGANVLTF. Written as DNA, the CDR3 is TGTGCCAGCAGCTTGTCAGTTGGACAGTCCTACTCTGGGGCCAACGTCCTGACTTTC.

This clonotype was seen a handful of times. The V gene is TRBV7-2, the J gene TRBJ1-1; D call uncertain. The CDR3 spans 13 residues. CDR1 and CDR2 (germline): SGHTA, FQGNSA. The V and J ends lost 4 bases and 3 bases respectively, with 9 bases between them. CDR3 protein: CASSSSQYTEAFF. In DNA, the CDR3 is TGTGCCAGCAGCTCCTCTCAGTACACTGAAGCTTTCTTT. The full variable domain, with the rest looked up from reference TRBV7-2 and TRBJ1-1, is GAGVSQSPSNKVTEKGKDVELRCDPISGHTALYWYRQSLGQGLEFLIYFQGNSAPDKSGLPSDRFSAERTGGSVSTLTIQRTQQEDSAVYLCASSSSQYTEAFFGQGTRLTVV.

The chain links TRBV27 to TRBJ1-5; D possibly corresponds to TRBD1 (5 bases). Per germline, CDR1 MNHEY and CDR2 SMNVEV (reference sequence). Trimming removed 7 bases at V and 7 bases at J, with 14 bases between. The CDR3 is made up of 13 amino acids. The CDR3 loop reads CASIINWGQPQHF. The DNA for the CDR3 is TGTGCCAGCATTATAAACTGGGGGCAGCCCCAGCATTTT.

This clonotype was recorded a few times. This chain uses TRBV3-1 with TRBJ1-4; D remains unclear. The V end was cut by 2 bases, the J end by 7 bases, with 14 bases between. This CDR3 is built from 15 residues. The germline gives CDR1 LGHDT, CDR2 YNNKEL (reference sequence). The CDR3 spells CASSQSGLWGEKLFF. CDR3 bases: TGTGCCAGCAGCCAATCTGGACTGTGGGGTGAAAAACTGTTTTTT.

This clonotype has at least ten counts. V and J are TRBV19 and TRBJ1-2; D uncertain. Germline lookup yields CDR1 LNHDA and CDR2 SQIVND (reference sequence). The CDR3 covers 15 residues. The ends were cut back, 0 bases at V and 8 bases at J, with 16 bases in the middle. As DNA, the CDR3 is TGTGCCAGTAGTATAGAACGGAGGCCTTTTAAGGGCTACACCTTC. This translates into CASSIERRPFKGYTF.

This clonotype was observed many times. The chain couples TRBV7-2 to TRBJ2-3; 12 positions match TRBD2. V shed 5 bases and J 6 bases; nucleotides not matched to a gene: 6. This CDR3 has 15 residues. CDR1 is SGHTA and CDR2 is FQGNSA in the germline V gene. In DNA form, the CDR3 reads TGTGCCAGCAGCCACCCTAGCGGGGGGGTGGATACGCAGTATTTT. Translating gives CASSHPSGGVDTQYF.

The chain recombines TRBV30 with TRBJ2-3; 7 bases agree with TRBD2. The CDR3 has 14 residues. V lost 4 bases and J lost 1; bases outside the gene matches: 5. Germline CDR1 is GTSNPN and CDR2 is SVGIG (reference sequence). The CDR3 DNA follows: TGTGCCTGGAATGCGGGGGACCGCACAGATACGCAGTATTTT. This translates into CAWNAGDRTDTQYF.

The chain joins TRBV20-1 to TRBJ2-7; 7 bases fit TRBD1. The CDR3 covers 14 residues. CDR1 is DFQATT and CDR2 is SNEGSKA in the germline V gene (reference sequence). V dropped 6 bases and J dropped 0; count of bases not matched to a gene: 8. The CDR3 DNA reads as TGCAGTGCCACACCCGGGACAGCCTCCTACGAGCAGTACTTC. Translating gives CSATPGTASYEQYF.

V gene TRBV5-5 combines with J gene TRBJ1-2; D unresolved. The germline V and J ends were trimmed by 4 bases and 4 bases, with 8 bases remaining between them. From germline, CDR1 is SGHKS and CDR2 YYEKEE (reference sequence). The CDR3 sequence is 12 residues long. The CDR3 region has the DNA TGTGCCAGCAGCCCGGACCGCTATGGCTACACCTTC. Its translation is CASSPDRYGYTF.

In nucleotides, the CDR3 is TGTGCCAGCTCACGTGGGGTAAGGACGAACACTGAAGCTTTCTTT. Residues: CASSRGVRTNTEAFF. The rearrangement uses TRBV18 and TRBJ1-1; D is unclear. V was pared by 4 bases and J by 1 base, with 13 bases between. The CDR3 covers 15 residues. Germline lookup yields CDR1 KGHSH and CDR2 LQKENI.

The chain joins TRBV11-2 to TRBJ2-5; D unclear. V dropped 3 bases and J dropped 4 bases, with 12 bases sitting between them. The germline gives CDR1 SGHAT, CDR2 FQNNGV. CDR3 length: 14 residues. The CDR3 DNA follows: TGTGCCAGCAGCTTTTCCCGGGCCCCAGAGACCCAGTACTTC. Translated, it gives CASSFSRAPETQYF.

In its sample, this clonotype was seen a few times. CDR3 amino acids: CASSLEESSTNEKLFF. The DNA for the CDR3 is TGTGCCAGCAGCTTAGAGGAGAGCTCAACTAATGAAAAACTGTTTTTT. V usage is TRBV7-9 and J usage is TRBJ1-4; D call uncertain. Looked up from germline, CDR1 is SEHNR and CDR2 is FQNEAQ (reference sequence). This CDR3 comprises 16 residues. The ends were cut back, 1 base at V and 0 bases at J, with 9 bases in the middle.

The rearrangement joins TRBV5-1 to TRBJ2-1; tentatively, D is TRBD1 (6 bases). V lost 4 bases and J lost 6, with 26 bases in between. Per germline, CDR1 SGHRS and CDR2 YFSETQ. The CDR3 covers 18 residues. CDR3 bases: TGCGCCAGCAGCCTTCTTCGGGCAGGGGCAATAAAGGGCAATGAGCAGTTCTTC. Protein product: CASSLLRAGAIKGNEQFF.

This clonotype was counted a few times. The gene calls are TRBV7-8 and TRBJ2-3; D perhaps matches TRBD2 (7 bases). Trimming shortened V by 3 bases and J by 0 bases, and 16 bases separated the two germline ends. CDR1 and CDR2 (germline): SGHVS, FQNEAQ. The CDR3 is 17 amino acids. CDR3 region: CASSFSSGGLSTDTQYF. DNA of the CDR3: TGTGCCAGCAGCTTCTCGTCGGGGGGCCTCAGCACAGATACGCAGTATTTT.

At least ten counts were recorded for this clonotype. The rearrangement uses TRBV2 and TRBJ1-5; TRBD1 might be the D (6 bases). Per the germline V gene, CDR1 is SNHLY and CDR2 is FYNNEI. Between the trimmed V and J ends, which lost 4 bases and 3 bases, there was a span of 7 bases. The CDR3 spans 13 residues. The CDR3 protein is CASSGQANQPQHF. For the CDR3, the DNA is TGTGCCAGCAGTGGACAGGCCAATCAGCCCCAGCATTTT.

This clonotype came up a few times. CDR3 nucleotide sequence: TGTGCCAGCAGCTTCGGCGGCAAAGGGGATACGCAGTATTTT. It codes for CASSFGGKGDTQYF. The chain carries TRBV5-4 and TRBJ2-3; D ambiguous. Germline V gene data show CDR1 as SGHNT and CDR2 as YYREEE (reference sequence). The length of the CDR3 is 14 residues. The germline V and J ends were trimmed by 2 bases and 6 bases, with 13 bases remaining between them.

The chain joins TRBV7-2 to TRBJ1-1; a weak D match, TRBD1 (6 bases). The CDR3 consists of 15 residues. V was cut by 3 bases and J by 0 bases, with 11 bases left in between. The germline CDR1 and CDR2 sequences are SGHTA and FQGNSA. The CDR3 protein is CASSFQTGMNTEAFF. As DNA, the CDR3 is TGTGCCAGCAGCTTCCAGACAGGAATGAACACTGAAGCTTTCTTT.

V gene TRBV9 combines with J gene TRBJ2-6, with unresolved D. Per the germline V gene, CDR1 is SGDLS and CDR2 is YYNGEE. V lost 4 bases, J lost 4 bases, and 9 bases lay in between. The CDR3 length is 14 residues. CDR3 residues: CASSPLGGANVLTF. The CDR3 DNA is TGTGCCAGCAGCCCCTTGGGGGGGGCCAACGTCCTGACTTTC.

The J gene is TRBJ2-3, the V gene TRBV2, with D hard to call. The CDR3 contains 15 residues. Trimming shortened V by 3 bases and J by 1 base, and 11 bases separated the two germline ends. Germline values: CDR1 SNHLY, CDR2 FYNNEI. CDR3 sequence (DNA): TGTGCCAGCAGTGATGGGGTGTACGGCACAGATACGCAGTATTTT. Its translation: CASSDGVYGTDTQYF. The whole variable domain, remainder taken from reference TRBV2 and TRBJ2-3, is EPEVTQTPSHQVTQMGQEVILRCVPISNHLYFYWYRQILGQKVEFLVSFYNNEISEKSEIFDDQFSVERPDGSNFTLKIRSTKLEDSAMYFCASSDGVYGTDTQYFGPGTRLTVL.

This clonotype was observed a few times. This chain joins TRBV7-9 and TRBJ2-5; D ambiguous. The CDR3 is 16 amino acids. Germline V gene data show CDR1 as SEHNR and CDR2 as FQNEAQ (reference sequence). V was clipped by 5 bases and J by 2 bases, with 18 bases between them. The CDR3 bases are TGTGCCAGCAGCCCGTCTAAGGCTTATTTTCAAGAGACCCAGTACTTC. Translated, it gives CASSPSKAYFQETQYF.

CDR3 sequence: CASSDGASSSSGANVLTF. CDR3 sequence (DNA): TGTGCCAGCAGTGACGGTGCTAGCTCTAGCTCTGGGGCCAACGTCCTGACTTTC. The chain uses TRBV6-4 and TRBJ2-6; D is possibly TRBD2 (5 bases). Looked up from germline, CDR1 is MRHNA and CDR2 is SNTAGT. This CDR3 comprises 18 residues. V was shortened by 2 bases and J by 0 bases, with 14 bases between the two germline ends.

This clonotype was picked up many times. The rearrangement joins TRBV7-6 to TRBJ1-1; no reliable D call. V lost 5 bases, J lost 1 base, and 8 bases lay in between. Germline CDR1 is SGHVS and CDR2 is FNYEAQ. This CDR3 contains 13 residues. Here the CDR3 DNA reads TGTGCCAGCAGCGTAGACTCGAACACTGAAGCTTTCTTT. Protein product: CASSVDSNTEAFF. Using reference TRBV7-6 and TRBJ1-1 for the parts outside the CDR3, the full variable domain is GAGVSQSPRYKVTKRGQDVALRCDPISGHVSLYWYRQALGQGPEFLTYFNYEAQQDKSGLPNDRFSAERPEGSISTLTIQRTEQRDSAMYRCASSVDSNTEAFFGQGTRLTVV.

The sample holds many counts of this clonotype. No DNA is shown, since the ends of the CDR3 on it are uncertain; the CDR3 is the one TCRdb lists. The rearrangement uses TRBV28 and TRBJ2-3; the D call TRBD1 from the table was never checked on the DNA. Germline-derived CDR1 and CDR2 are MDHEN and SYDVKM. Ends included, the CDR3 has 15 residues. The CDR3 is CASSVGAGTGVRRYF.

This clonotype came up a few times. CDR3 region: CASSAQRGRTYNEQFF. The CDR3 DNA follows: TGTGCCAGCAGCGCACAGCGGGGGAGGACCTACAATGAGCAGTTCTTC. The chain has TRBV9 and TRBJ2-1; 8 bases agree with TRBD2. The germline V gene has CDR1 SGDLS and CDR2 YYNGEE. This CDR3 is built from 16 residues. V lost 3 bases, J lost 2 bases, and 7 bases stayed unmatched.

This clonotype was recorded a few times. The genes are TRBV28 and TRBJ1-3; D remains ambiguous. The CDR3 extends over 12 amino acids. Germline V lookup: CDR1 MDHEN, CDR2 SYDVKM. Trimming took off 6 bases at V and 7 bases at J, with 10 bases between the two ends. CDR3 nucleotide sequence: TGTGCCAGCAGCCCACTGACGAACACCATATATTTT. Protein sequence: CASSPLTNTIYF. Full variable domain (rest looked up from reference TRBV28 and TRBJ1-3): DVKVTQSSRYLVKRTGEKVFLECVQDMDHENMFWYRQDPGLGLRLIYFSYDVKMKEKGDIPEGYSVSREKKERFSLILESASTNQTSMYLCASSPLTNTIYFGEGSWLTVV.